This T cell receptor beta chain emerged from a study of neoadjuvant anti-PD-1 for oral cavity cancer. The table came from immunoSEQ multiplex PCR; TCRdb's copy has only in-frame clones and leaves some out. The data contain around 65,000 clones, approximately 87% of them singletons. Per the germline V gene, CDR1 is SGHRS and CDR2 is YFSETQ. This CDR3 spans 14 amino acids. The junction had 0 bases not matched to a gene; V was cut back by 1 base and J by 3 bases. Time point indicated: after neoadjuvant nivolumab, at surgical resection. The chain combines TRBV5-1 with TRBJ1-4; TRBD1 agrees at 7 bases. Sequenced here: PBMCs, sampled after nivolumab (anti-PD-1) treatment. The receptor comes from a person aged 35-80 years with oral cavity squamous cell carcinoma. The CDR3 nucleotides are TGCGCCAGCAGCTTGCAGGGGGCTAATGAAAAACTGTTTTTT. Translation: CASSLQGANEKLFF.